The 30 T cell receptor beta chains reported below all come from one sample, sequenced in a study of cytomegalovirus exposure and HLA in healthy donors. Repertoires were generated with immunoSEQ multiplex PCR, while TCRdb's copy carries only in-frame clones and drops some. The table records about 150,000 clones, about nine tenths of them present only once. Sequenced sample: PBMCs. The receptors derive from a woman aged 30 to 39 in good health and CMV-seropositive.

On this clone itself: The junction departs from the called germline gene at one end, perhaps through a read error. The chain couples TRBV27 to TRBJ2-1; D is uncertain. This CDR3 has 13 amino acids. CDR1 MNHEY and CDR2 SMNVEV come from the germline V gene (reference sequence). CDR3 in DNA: TGTGCCAGCAGTTCCCCCTCCTCCAATGAGCAGTTCTTC. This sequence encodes CASSSPSSNEQFF.

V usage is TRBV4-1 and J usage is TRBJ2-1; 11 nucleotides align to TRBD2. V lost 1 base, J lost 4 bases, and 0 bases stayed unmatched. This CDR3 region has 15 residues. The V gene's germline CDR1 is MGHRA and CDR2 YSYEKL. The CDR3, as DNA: TGCGCCAGCAGCCAAGGGACTAGCGGGTACAATGAGCAGTTCTTC. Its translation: CASSQGTSGYNEQFF.

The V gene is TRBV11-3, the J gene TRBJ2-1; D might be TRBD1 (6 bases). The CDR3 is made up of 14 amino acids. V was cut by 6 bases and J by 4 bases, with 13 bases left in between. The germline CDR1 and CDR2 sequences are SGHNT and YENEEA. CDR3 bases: TGTGCCAGCAGACGACAGGATGGGTACAATGAGCAGTTCTTC. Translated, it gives CASRRQDGYNEQFF. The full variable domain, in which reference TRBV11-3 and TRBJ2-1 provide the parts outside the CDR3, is EAGVVQSPRYKIIEKKQPVAFWCNPISGHNTLYWYLQNLGQGPELLIRYENEEAVDDSQLPKDRFSAERLKGVDSTLKIQPAELGDSAVYLCASRRQDGYNEQFFGPGTRLTVL.

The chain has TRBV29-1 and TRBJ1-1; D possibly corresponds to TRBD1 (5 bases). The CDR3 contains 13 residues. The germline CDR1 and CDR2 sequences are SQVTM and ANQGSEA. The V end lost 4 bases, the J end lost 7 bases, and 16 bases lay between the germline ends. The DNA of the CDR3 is TGCAGCGTTGTAACAGGCGGTCGATTTGAAGCTTTCTTT. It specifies CSVVTGGRFEAFF.

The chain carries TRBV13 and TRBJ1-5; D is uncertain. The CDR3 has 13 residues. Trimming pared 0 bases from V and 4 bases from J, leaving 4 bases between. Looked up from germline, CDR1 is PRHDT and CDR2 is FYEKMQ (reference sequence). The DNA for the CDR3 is TGTGCCAGCAGCTTAGGAGAGAATCAGCCCCAGCATTTT. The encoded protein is CASSLGENQPQHF.

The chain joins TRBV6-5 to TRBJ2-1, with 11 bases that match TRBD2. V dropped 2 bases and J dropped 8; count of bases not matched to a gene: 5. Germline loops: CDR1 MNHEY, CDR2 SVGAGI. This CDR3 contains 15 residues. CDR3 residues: CASSYVAGGPYEQFF. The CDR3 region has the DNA TGTGCCAGCAGTTACGTAGCGGGAGGGCCGTATGAGCAGTTCTTC.

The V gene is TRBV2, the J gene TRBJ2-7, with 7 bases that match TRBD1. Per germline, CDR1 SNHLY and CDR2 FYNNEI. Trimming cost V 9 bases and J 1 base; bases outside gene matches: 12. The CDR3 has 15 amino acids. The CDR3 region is CASSALRQGSYEQYF. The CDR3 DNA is TGTGCCAGTTCCGCCCTACGACAGGGATCCTACGAGCAGTACTTC.

The chain's CDR3 is CASSLTGARPIIEKLFF. CDR3 nucleotide sequence: TGTGCCAGCAGCTTGACAGGGGCCAGGCCTATAATCGAAAAACTGTTTTTT. V gene TRBV13 combines with J gene TRBJ1-4; 8 bases line up with TRBD1. CDR3 length: 17 amino acids. Trimming at V came to 3 bases and at J to 8 bases, leaving 14 bases not matched to a gene. Germline V gene lookup returns CDR1 PRHDT and CDR2 FYEKMQ (reference sequence). The variable domain in full, completed from reference TRBV13 and TRBJ1-4, reads AAGVIQSPRHLIKEKRETATLKCYPIPRHDTVYWYQQGPGQDPQFLISFYEKMQSDKGSIPDRFSAQQFSDYHSELNMSSLELGDSALYFCASSLTGARPIIEKLFFGSGTQLSVL.

CDR3 coding DNA: TGCGCCAGCAGCCTCGGACAGGGGGATAGCACAGATACGCAGTATTTT. This gives the protein CASSLGQGDSTDTQYF. The V call is TRBV5-1, the J call TRBJ2-3; 10 bases align to TRBD1. The germline V gene has CDR1 SGHRS and CDR2 YFSETQ. This CDR3 has 16 amino acids. J lost 0 bases, V lost 4 bases, and 5 bases had no gene match.

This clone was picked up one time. CDR3 coding DNA: TGTGCCACCAGCCCGGACAGAGCTAACTATGGCTACACCTTC. It is translated as CATSPDRANYGYTF. V usage is TRBV15 and J usage is TRBJ1-2, with D possibly TRBD1 on 6 matching bases. Per germline, CDR1 LNHNV and CDR2 YYDKDF (reference sequence). V was trimmed by 5 bases and J by 0 bases, leaving 10 bases between them. There are 14 residues in the CDR3.

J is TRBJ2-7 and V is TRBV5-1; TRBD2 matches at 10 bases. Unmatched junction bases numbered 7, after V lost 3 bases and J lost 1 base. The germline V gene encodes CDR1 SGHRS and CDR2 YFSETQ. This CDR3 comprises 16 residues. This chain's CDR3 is CASSSGLAVLSYEQYF. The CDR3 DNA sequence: TGCGCCAGCAGCTCCGGACTAGCGGTCCTGTCCTACGAGCAGTACTTC.

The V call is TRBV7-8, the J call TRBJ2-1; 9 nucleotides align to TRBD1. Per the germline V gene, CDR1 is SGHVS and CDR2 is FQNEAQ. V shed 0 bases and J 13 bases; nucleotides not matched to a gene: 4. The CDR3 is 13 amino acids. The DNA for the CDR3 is TGTGCCAGCAGCTTAGCCGGGACAGGGAACCAGTTCTTC. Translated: CASSLAGTGNQFF.

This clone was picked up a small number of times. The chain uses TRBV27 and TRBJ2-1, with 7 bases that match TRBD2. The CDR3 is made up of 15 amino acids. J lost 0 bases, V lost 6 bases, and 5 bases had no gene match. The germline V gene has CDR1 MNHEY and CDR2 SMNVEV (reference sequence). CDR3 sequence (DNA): TGTGCCAGCAGGCTAGCGGAGAGCTCCTACAATGAGCAGTTCTTC. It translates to CASRLAESSYNEQFF.

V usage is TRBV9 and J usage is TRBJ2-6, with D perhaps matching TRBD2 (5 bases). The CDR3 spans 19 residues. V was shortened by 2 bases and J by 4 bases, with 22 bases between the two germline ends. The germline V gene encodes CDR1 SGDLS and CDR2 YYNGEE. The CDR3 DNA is TGTGCCAGCAGCGTTCTTCCGGGAACACGCTTAGCGGGGGCCAACGTCCTGACTTTC. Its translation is CASSVLPGTRLAGANVLTF.

CDR3 protein: CASGTGNTEAFF. In nucleotides, the CDR3 is TGTGCCAGCGGGACAGGGAACACTGAAGCTTTCTTT. This chain links TRBV6-1 with TRBJ1-1; 8 nucleotides agree with TRBD1. The CDR3 has 12 amino acids. V dropped 8 bases and J dropped 1; count of bases not matched to a gene: 0. Germline CDR1 MNHNS, CDR2 SASEGT.

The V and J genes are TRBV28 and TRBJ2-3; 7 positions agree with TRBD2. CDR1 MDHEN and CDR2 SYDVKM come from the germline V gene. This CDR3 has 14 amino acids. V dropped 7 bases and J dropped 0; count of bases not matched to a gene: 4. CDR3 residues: CASTRGSSTDTQYF. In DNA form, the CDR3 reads TGTGCCAGCACGCGGGGGTCTAGCACAGATACGCAGTATTTT. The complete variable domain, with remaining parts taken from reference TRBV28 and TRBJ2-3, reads DVKVTQSSRYLVKRTGEKVFLECVQDMDHENMFWYRQDPGLGLRLIYFSYDVKMKEKGDIPEGYSVSREKKERFSLILESASTNQTSMYLCASTRGSSTDTQYFGPGTRLTVL.

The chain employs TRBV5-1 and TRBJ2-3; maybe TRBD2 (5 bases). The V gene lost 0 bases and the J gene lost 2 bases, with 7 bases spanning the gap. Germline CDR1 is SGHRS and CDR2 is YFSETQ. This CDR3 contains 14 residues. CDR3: CASSLGGNTDTQYF. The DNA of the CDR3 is TGCGCCAGCAGCTTGGGAGGGAACACAGATACGCAGTATTTT. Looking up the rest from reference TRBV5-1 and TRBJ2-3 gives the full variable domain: KAGVTQTPRYLIKTRGQQVTLSCSPISGHRSVSWYQQTPGQGLQFLFEYFSETQRNKGNFPGRFSGRQFSNSRSEMNVSTLELGDSALYLCASSLGGNTDTQYFGPGTRLTVL.

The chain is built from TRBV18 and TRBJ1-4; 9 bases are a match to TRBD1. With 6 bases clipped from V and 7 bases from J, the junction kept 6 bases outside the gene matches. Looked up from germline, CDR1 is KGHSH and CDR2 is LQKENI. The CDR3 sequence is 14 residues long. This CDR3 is CASSPGQGFEKLFF. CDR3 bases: TGTGCCAGCTCTCCGGGACAGGGCTTTGAAAAACTGTTTTTT.

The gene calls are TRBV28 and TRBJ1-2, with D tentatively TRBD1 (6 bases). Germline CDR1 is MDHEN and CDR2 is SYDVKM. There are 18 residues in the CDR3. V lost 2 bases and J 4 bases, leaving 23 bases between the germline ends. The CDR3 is CASSLQPAAGVFGYGYTF. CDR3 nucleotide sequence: TGTGCCAGCAGTTTACAACCGGCGGCAGGGGTTTTTGGCTATGGCTACACCTTC.

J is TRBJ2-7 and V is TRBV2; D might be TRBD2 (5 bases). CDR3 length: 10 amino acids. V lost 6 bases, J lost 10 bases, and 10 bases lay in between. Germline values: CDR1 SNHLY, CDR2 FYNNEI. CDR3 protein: CASRGLDQYF. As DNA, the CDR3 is TGTGCCAGCAGAGGACTGGATCAGTACTTC.

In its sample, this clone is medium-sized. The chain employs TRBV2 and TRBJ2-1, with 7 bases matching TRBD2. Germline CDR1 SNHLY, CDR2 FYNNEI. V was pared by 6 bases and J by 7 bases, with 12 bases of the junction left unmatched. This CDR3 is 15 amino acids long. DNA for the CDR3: TGTGCCAGCAGGGTCGGACTAGATCCTGGGAATGAGCAGTTCTTC. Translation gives CASRVGLDPGNEQFF.

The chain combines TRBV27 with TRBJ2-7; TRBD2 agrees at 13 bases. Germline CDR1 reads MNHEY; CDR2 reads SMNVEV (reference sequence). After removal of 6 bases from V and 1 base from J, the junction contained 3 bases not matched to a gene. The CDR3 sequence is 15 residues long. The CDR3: CASRPGLAGSYEQYF. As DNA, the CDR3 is TGTGCCAGCAGGCCGGGACTAGCGGGGTCCTACGAGCAGTACTTC.

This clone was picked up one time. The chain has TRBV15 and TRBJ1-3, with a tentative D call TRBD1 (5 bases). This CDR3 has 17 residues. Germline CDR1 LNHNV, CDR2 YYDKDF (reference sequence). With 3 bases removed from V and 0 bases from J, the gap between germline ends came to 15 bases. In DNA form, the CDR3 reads TGTGCCACCAGCAGGCAACAACCGACAGCCTCTGGAAACACCATATATTTT. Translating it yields CATSRQQPTASGNTIYF.

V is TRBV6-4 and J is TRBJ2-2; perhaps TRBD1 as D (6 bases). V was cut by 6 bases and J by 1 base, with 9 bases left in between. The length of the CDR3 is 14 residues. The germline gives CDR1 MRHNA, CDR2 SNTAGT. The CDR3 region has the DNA TGTGCCAGCAGAGAACAGGGGAACACCGGGGAGCTGTTTTTT. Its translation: CASREQGNTGELFF.

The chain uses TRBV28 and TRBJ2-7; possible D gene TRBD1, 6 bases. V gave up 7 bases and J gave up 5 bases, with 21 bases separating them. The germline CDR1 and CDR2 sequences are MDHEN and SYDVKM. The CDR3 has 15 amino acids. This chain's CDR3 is CASTDIQGLGNEQYF. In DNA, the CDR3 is TGTGCCAGCACTGATATTCAGGGGCTGGGGAACGAGCAGTACTTC.

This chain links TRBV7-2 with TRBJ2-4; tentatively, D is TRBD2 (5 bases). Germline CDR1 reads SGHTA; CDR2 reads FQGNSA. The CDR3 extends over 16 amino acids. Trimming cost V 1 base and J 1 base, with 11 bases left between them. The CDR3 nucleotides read TGTGCCAGCAGCTTAGTCCCCACGGGGGCCAAAAACATTCAGTACTTC. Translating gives CASSLVPTGAKNIQYF.

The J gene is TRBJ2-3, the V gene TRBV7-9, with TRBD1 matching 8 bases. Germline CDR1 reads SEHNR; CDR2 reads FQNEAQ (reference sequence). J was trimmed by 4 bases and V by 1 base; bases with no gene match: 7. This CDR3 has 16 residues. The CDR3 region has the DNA TGTGCCAGCAGCTTAGGAAGCCCAGGGGGCGCAGATACGCAGTATTTT. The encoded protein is CASSLGSPGGADTQYF.

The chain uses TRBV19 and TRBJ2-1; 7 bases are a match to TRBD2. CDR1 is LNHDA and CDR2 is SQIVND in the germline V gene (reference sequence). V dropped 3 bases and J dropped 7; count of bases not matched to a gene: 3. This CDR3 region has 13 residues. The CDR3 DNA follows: TGTGCCAGTAGTATGGACGGGGGGAATGAGCAGTTCTTC. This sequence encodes CASSMDGGNEQFF.

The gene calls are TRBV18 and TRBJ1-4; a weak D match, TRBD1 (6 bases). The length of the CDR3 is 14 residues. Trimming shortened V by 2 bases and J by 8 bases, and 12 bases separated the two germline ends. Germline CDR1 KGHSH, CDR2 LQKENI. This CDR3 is CASSPTGFGEKLFF. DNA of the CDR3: TGTGCCAGCTCACCAACAGGGTTTGGCGAAAAACTGTTTTTT.

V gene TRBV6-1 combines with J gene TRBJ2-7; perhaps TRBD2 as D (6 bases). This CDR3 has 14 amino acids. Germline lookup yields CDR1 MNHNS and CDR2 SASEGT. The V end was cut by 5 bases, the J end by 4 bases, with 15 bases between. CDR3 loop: CASSPRDWVYEQYF. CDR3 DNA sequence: TGTGCCAGCAGTCCCCGGGACTGGGTGTACGAGCAGTACTTC.